One and the same sample provided the 18 T cell receptor beta chains below, sequenced in a study of vaccination effects on CD4 cells after COVID-19. The ViraFEST assay expanded antigen-specific CD4+ T cells with viral peptide pools before sequencing. Researchers isolated CD4+ T cells once less than 13 days of culture had elapsed. According to PCR results, the person was infected with SARS-CoV-2 between March and December 2020. TCRdb keeps only in-frame clones here, not all; method: immunoSEQ multiplex PCR. Seen here are 70,000 or so clones, around 70% observed once, and the top ten hold over 4.5%. The antigens for these receptors are not known. The sample here was CD4+ T cells from PBMCs cultured with HIV peptides, taken before COVID-19 vaccination. Subset indicated: HIV-1 Nef peptide pool negative control/reference culture. The receptor set was obtained from a human donor who had a prior SARS-CoV-2 infection.

This clone was observed a single time. Other DNA sequences in this sample translate to the same CDR3. The rearrangement joins TRBV5-1 to TRBJ1-4; D not certain. CDR1 is SGHRS and CDR2 is YFSETQ in the germline V gene. V was cut by 0 bases and J by 3 bases, with 3 bases left in between. This CDR3 comprises 13 residues. The DNA of the CDR3 is TGCGCCAGCAGCTTGGCGCCTAATGAAAAACTGTTTTTT. This sequence encodes CASSLAPNEKLFF.

The chain joins TRBV6-5 to TRBJ2-7, with D perhaps matching TRBD1 (5 bases). This CDR3 is 13 amino acids long. Trimming stripped 6 bases from V and 0 bases from J, with 9 bases between. CDR1 and CDR2 (germline): MNHEY, SVGAGI. The CDR3 bases are TGTGCCAGCAGAGAGGACAACTCCTACGAGCAGTACTTC. Translation: CASREDNSYEQYF.

This clone was detected only once. The CDR3 here is CASSPRTGAYTEAFF. The CDR3 region has the DNA TGTGCCAGTAGTCCCCGGACAGGCGCCTACACTGAAGCTTTCTTT. The chain combines TRBV19 with TRBJ1-1, with 7 bases matching TRBD1. This CDR3 is 15 amino acids long. Germline loops: CDR1 LNHDA, CDR2 SQIVND (reference sequence). The V and J ends lost 5 bases and 3 bases, in that order; junction bases with no gene match: 9.

The rearrangement joins TRBV25-1 to TRBJ2-2, with D uncertain. The germline CDR1 and CDR2 sequences are MGHDK and SYGVNS. The CDR3 is 13 amino acids. Here the CDR3 DNA reads TGTGCGACGGTAGGGACGAACACCGGGGAGCTGTTTTTT. It yields the protein CATVGTNTGELFF.

The rearrangement uses TRBV2 and TRBJ2-1; D call uncertain. CDR1 is SNHLY and CDR2 is FYNNEI in the germline V gene. The CDR3 is 13 amino acids. V dropped 7 bases and J dropped 7 bases, with 14 bases sitting between them. CDR3: CASNPGRWNEQFF. The CDR3 bases are TGTGCCAGCAATCCAGGACGGTGGAATGAGCAGTTCTTC.

Written as DNA, the CDR3 is TGTGCCAGCAGCAAATGGAGGGACGGCGCACCCCTCCACTTT. Its protein product is CASSKWRDGAPLHF. The gene calls are TRBV21-1 and TRBJ1-6. TRBV21-1 is designated a pseudogene. The CDR3 extends over 14 amino acids.

This chain uses TRBV12-3 or TRBV12-4 with TRBJ2-3; D gene uncertain. The germline V and J ends were trimmed by 3 bases and 4 bases, with 5 bases remaining between them. The CDR3 length is 12 residues. The CDR3 nucleotides are TGTGCCAGCAGTTTTTGGTCAGATACGCAGTATTTT. It translates to CASSFWSDTQYF.

The chain joins TRBV6-6 to TRBJ2-7; TRBD2 matches at 7 bases. CDR3 length equals 13 residues. Germline V gives CDR1 MNHNY, CDR2 SVGAGI (reference sequence). The V gene end was trimmed by 6 bases and the J gene end by 2 bases; junction bases not matched to a gene: 4. CDR3 sequence (DNA): TGTGCCAGCAGCAGAGCGGGGACCTACGAGCAGTACTTC. Translation gives CASSRAGTYEQYF.

The sample holds one count of this clone. The rearrangement uses TRBV10-1 and TRBJ2-7, with TRBD1 identical over 7 bases. The CDR3 is 14 residues long. The germline gives CDR1 WNHNN, CDR2 SYGVQD (reference sequence). Trimming removed 6 bases from V and 1 base from J; junction bases left unmatched: 6. The CDR3 loop is CASRGTVKSYEQYF. Here the CDR3 DNA reads TGCGCCAGCAGGGGGACAGTCAAATCCTACGAGCAGTACTTC.

CDR3 sequence reads: CSVEEGQGGLDTQYF. CDR3 DNA sequence: TGCAGCGTTGAGGAAGGACAGGGCGGATTAGATACGCAGTATTTT. The chain couples TRBV29-1 to TRBJ2-3; TRBD1 matches 8 bases. The CDR3 spans 15 residues. Germline CDR1 is SQVTM and CDR2 is ANQGSEA. Trimming took 3 bases from V and 5 from J; bases not matched to a gene: 10.

The table lists this clone with a few counts. The identical CDR3 is also encoded by other nucleotide sequences in the sample. V is TRBV7-2 and J is TRBJ2-3; 7 nucleotides line up with TRBD2. The V and J ends lost 5 bases and 11 bases, in that order; junction bases with no gene match: 22. CDR1 is SGHTA, CDR2 FQGNSA, per germline. The CDR3 contains 17 residues. The chain's CDR3 is CASSLRGEGLPPMWQYF. DNA for the CDR3: TGTGCCAGCAGCCTACGGGGGGAGGGACTACCTCCTATGTGGCAGTATTTT.

The CDR3 coding sequence is TGCGCCAGCAGCACCGGGACAGGGGGCCCGGGGGGCACTGAAGCTTTCTTT. It translates to CASSTGTGGPGGTEAFF. This sequence joins TRBV5-1 and TRBJ1-1; 12 bases match TRBD1. CDR1 is SGHRS, CDR2 YFSETQ, per germline. V dropped 4 bases and J dropped 4; count of bases not matched to a gene: 11. The CDR3 length is 17 residues.

The chain carries TRBV7-4 and TRBJ2-7; the match to TRBD1 covers 11 bases. The germline V gene has CDR1 SGHVT and CDR2 SQSDAQ. The CDR3 consists of 16 residues. J gave up 6 bases and V 0 bases, and 7 bases lay outside the gene matches. CDR3 in DNA: TGTGCCAGCAGCTTAGCATCAAGGGACAGGGGGTGCGAGCAGTACTTC. Its translation is CASSLASRDRGCEQYF.

The rearrangement joins TRBV24-1 to TRBJ2-7, with 10 bases aligning to TRBD1. Losses at the gene ends were 7 bases for V and 2 bases for J; bases not matched to a gene: 7. This CDR3 spans 15 amino acids. The V gene's germline CDR1 is KGHDR and CDR2 SFDVKD. DNA for the CDR3: TGTGCCACCAGAGGGACAGGGGAGGGGACCTACGAGCAGTACTTC. It is translated as CATRGTGEGTYEQYF.

The chain recombines TRBV5-1 with TRBJ2-7; D remains unclear. The CDR3 is 13 amino acids. Germline V CDR1 and CDR2: SGHRS, YFSETQ. The ends were cut back, 0 bases at V and 2 bases at J, with 6 bases in the middle. The CDR3: CASSLEATYEQYF. In nucleotides, the CDR3 is TGCGCCAGCAGCTTGGAAGCCACCTACGAGCAGTACTTC. The whole variable domain, remainder taken from reference TRBV5-1 and TRBJ2-7, is KAGVTQTPRYLIKTRGQQVTLSCSPISGHRSVSWYQQTPGQGLQFLFEYFSETQRNKGNFPGRFSGRQFSNSRSEMNVSTLELGDSALYLCASSLEATYEQYFGPGTRLTVT.

The rearrangement joins TRBV18 to TRBJ1-1, with D maybe TRBD1 (5 bases). This CDR3 has 12 residues. Trimming removed 5 bases at V and 6 bases at J, with 10 bases between. Germline CDR1 is KGHSH and CDR2 is LQKENI. The CDR3 sequence: CASSDTGPEAFF. Here the CDR3 DNA reads TGTGCCAGCTCAGATACAGGACCTGAAGCTTTCTTT.

The CDR3 region has the DNA TGTGCCAGCAGCCCCCGGACAGGTTACTACAATGAGCAGTTCTTC. Residues: CASSPRTGYYNEQFF. The chain links TRBV9 to TRBJ2-1, with TRBD1 matching over 7 bases. Germline V lookup: CDR1 SGDLS, CDR2 YYNGEE. This CDR3 is built from 15 residues. The ends lost 4 bases at V and 3 bases at J; junction bases unmatched: 7.

The CDR3: CASSLRADTQYF. Here the CDR3 DNA reads TGTGCCAGTTCTCTCAGGGCGGATACGCAGTATTTT. This chain connects TRBV19 to TRBJ2-3; D possibly corresponds to TRBD1 (5 bases). Germline V lookup: CDR1 LNHDA, CDR2 SQIVND (reference sequence). The CDR3 covers 12 residues. Deletions cut 8 bases from V and 6 bases from J, with 12 bases between.